This T cell receptor beta chain originates from a study of OX40 agonist ivuxolimab in advanced cancers. Overall study context: Every 2 weeks, patients received ivuxolimab intravenously, dosed at 0.01 to 10 mg/kg.

Method: immunoSEQ multiplex PCR; TCRdb's copy keeps in-frame clones and lacks some. The sample gives about 120,000 clones, roughly 93% of which show up once; roughly 0.15% is in the top ten. The study's findings and limits: Certain nonresponding patients likewise had low normalized T-cell clonal expansion.

From germline, CDR1 is MNHGY and CDR2 SVAAGI. The V gene lost 3 bases and the J gene lost 6 bases, with 14 bases spanning the gap. This CDR3 is 14 amino acids long. Notes on this clone: The target antigen is unknown.

This sequence joins TRBV6-9 and TRBJ1-2; D is ambiguous. This sequence was found in an adult with an advanced solid tumor such as melanoma, head and neck, liver or kidney cancer. Specimen: CD4+ or CD8+ T cells sorted from blood, collected in a trial of the OX40 agonist ivuxolimab. Written as DNA, the CDR3 is TGTGCCAGCAGTTACTCGCGGAAGGTTCATGGCTACACCTTC. Its translation is CASSYSRKVHGYTF.